Shown below are 21 T cell receptor beta chains from a single sample sequenced in a study of blood T cell repertoires in COVID-19. Clones were read by immunoSEQ multiplex PCR, and TCRdb kept only the in-frame ones, dropping some. The table has around 60,000 clones, around 87% seen once. The sequencing input was peripheral blood. All receptors come from a man aged 60 to 75 with active COVID-19.

The chain uses TRBV7-2 and TRBJ2-3; the D is unclear. The V end was cut by 3 bases, the J end by 0 bases, with 7 bases between. CDR1 is SGHTA and CDR2 is FQGNSA in the germline V gene. CDR3 length equals 14 residues. This chain's CDR3 is CASSFATSTDTQYF. The DNA for the CDR3 is TGTGCCAGCAGCTTCGCAACTAGCACAGATACGCAGTATTTT. Using reference TRBV7-2 and TRBJ2-3 for the parts outside the CDR3, the full variable domain is GAGVSQSPSNKVTEKGKDVELRCDPISGHTALYWYRQSLGQGLEFLIYFQGNSAPDKSGLPSDRFSAERTGGSVSTLTIQRTQQEDSAVYLCASSFATSTDTQYFGPGTRLTVL.

The chain employs TRBV5-4 and TRBJ2-7; 9 bases are a match to TRBD1. The V gene end was trimmed by 2 bases and the J gene end by 2 bases; junction bases not matched to a gene: 8. Germline assignment: CDR1 SGHNT and CDR2 YYREEE (reference sequence). This CDR3 is 16 amino acids long. The DNA of the CDR3 is TGTGCCAGCAGCTTTGGACAGGGGAGCAGCACCTACGAGCAGTACTTC. Translated, it gives CASSFGQGSSTYEQYF. The whole variable domain, remainder taken from reference TRBV5-4 and TRBJ2-7, is ETGVTQSPTHLIKTRGQQVTLRCSSQSGHNTVSWYQQALGQGPQFIFQYYREEENGRGNFPPRFSGLQFPNYSSELNVNALELDDSALYLCASSFGQGSSTYEQYFGPGTRLTVT.

The chain is built from TRBV28 and TRBJ2-7; 7 bases fit TRBD1. Germline V CDR1 and CDR2: MDHEN, SYDVKM. The CDR3 has 15 residues. V trimming: 2 bases; J trimming: 3 bases; junction bases outside the gene matches: 7. The CDR3 loop is CASSLAPGQNYEQYF. The CDR3 DNA is TGTGCCAGCAGTTTAGCCCCGGGACAGAACTACGAGCAGTACTTC.

The rearrangement joins TRBV28 to TRBJ2-5; D uncertain. V was pared by 1 base and J by 1 base, with 4 bases between. The CDR3 contains 13 residues. Germline loops: CDR1 MDHEN, CDR2 SYDVKM. The CDR3 coding sequence is TGTGCCAGCAGTTTATCCCTCCAAGAGACCCAGTACTTC. Protein product: CASSLSLQETQYF.

The gene calls are TRBV19 and TRBJ1-5; 7 bases agree with TRBD1. The CDR3 is made up of 15 amino acids. Germline CDR1 LNHDA, CDR2 SQIVND (reference sequence). V lost 6 bases to trimming and J lost 0 bases; unmatched junction nucleotides: 5. The chain's CDR3 is CASSEYRGSNQPQHF. CDR3 nucleotide sequence: TGTGCCAGTAGCGAGTACAGGGGTAGCAATCAGCCCCAGCATTTT.

The V and J genes are TRBV7-8 and TRBJ1-1; no clear D. Germline values: CDR1 SGHVS, CDR2 FQNEAQ. The CDR3 length is 15 residues. The V end was cut by 1 base, the J end by 1 base, with 10 bases between. This CDR3 is CASSLEGRRNTEAFF. The CDR3 DNA reads TGTGCCAGCAGCTTAGAAGGGAGGCGGAACACTGAAGCTTTCTTT.

This chain joins TRBV9 and TRBJ2-2; 11 bases align to TRBD2. Germline-derived CDR1 and CDR2 are SGDLS and YYNGEE. This CDR3 is 18 amino acids long. J gave up 8 bases and V 0 bases, and 12 bases lay outside the gene matches. Here the CDR3 reads CASSVGSFPSGRTGELFF. CDR3 sequence (DNA): TGTGCCAGCAGCGTAGGAAGTTTCCCTAGCGGGAGGACGGGGGAGCTGTTTTTT.

The chain links TRBV5-1 to TRBJ2-1; 13 bases are shared with TRBD2. There are 18 residues in the CDR3. J lost 2 bases, V lost 0 bases, and 5 bases had no gene match. Germline CDR1 and CDR2: SGHRS and YFSETQ. CDR3 amino acids: CASSLAVGTSGTYNEQFF. CDR3 nucleotides: TGCGCCAGCAGCTTGGCCGTTGGGACTAGCGGGACCTACAATGAGCAGTTCTTC. The full variable domain, its missing parts supplied by reference TRBV5-1 and TRBJ2-1, is KAGVTQTPRYLIKTRGQQVTLSCSPISGHRSVSWYQQTPGQGLQFLFEYFSETQRNKGNFPGRFSGRQFSNSRSEMNVSTLELGDSALYLCASSLAVGTSGTYNEQFFGPGTRLTVL.

A note on this clone: Germline is not matched at one junction end, which may reflect a read error. V usage is TRBV3-1 (or the pseudogene TRBV3-2) and J usage is TRBJ1-4, with unresolved D. Germline CDR1 LGHDT, CDR2 YNNKEL (reference sequence). This CDR3 has 12 amino acids. The CDR3: CASSYPKEKLFF. CDR3 sequence (DNA): TGTGCCAGCAGCTACCCTAAAGAAAAACTGTTTTTT.

The chain uses TRBV5-5 and TRBJ2-1; D unresolved. CDR1 SGHKS and CDR2 YYEKEE come from the germline V gene (reference sequence). This CDR3 is built from 13 residues. V lost 1 base and J lost 2, with 4 bases in between. As DNA, the CDR3 is TGTGCCAGCAGCTTGCCTACCTACAATGAGCAGTTCTTC. Its translation: CASSLPTYNEQFF.

The table lists this clone with a few counts. The gene calls are TRBV7-8 and TRBJ2-2; D may be TRBD2 (6 bases). Germline CDR1 reads SGHVS; CDR2 reads FQNEAQ. V lost 1 base to trimming and J lost 6 bases, with 12 bases between them. The CDR3 is 15 residues long. Written as DNA, the CDR3 is TGTGCCAGCAGCTTAGTGAAGGGACTCCCCGGGGAGCTGTTTTTT. It yields the protein CASSLVKGLPGELFF.

This clone was recorded only once. The chain carries TRBV10-2 and TRBJ2-3; no reliable D call. The V gene's germline CDR1 is WSHSY and CDR2 SAAADI. The CDR3 totals 11 residues. V lost 6 bases and J 2 bases, leaving 3 bases between the germline ends. The CDR3 is CASSLTDTQYF. CDR3 DNA sequence: TGCGCCAGCAGCCTCACAGATACGCAGTATTTT.

The table lists this clone with a count of one. This rearrangement joins TRBV28 to TRBJ1-2; TRBD1 might be the D (5 bases). Per the germline V gene, CDR1 is MDHEN and CDR2 is SYDVKM. The ends were cut back, 4 bases at V and 5 bases at J, with 20 bases in the middle. The CDR3 has 16 residues. In DNA, the CDR3 is TGTGCCAGCAGTTCTCCGGCAGGGTCCGAGGATTATGGCTACACCTTC. It encodes CASSSPAGSEDYGYTF.

J is TRBJ1-2 and V is TRBV5-6; D gene unclear. Trimming cost V 3 bases and J 13 bases, with 16 bases left between them. Germline CDR1 reads SGHDT; CDR2 reads YYEEEE. The CDR3 extends over 12 amino acids. The chain's CDR3 is CASSSAGPLATF. The CDR3 DNA sequence: TGTGCCAGCAGCTCTGCCGGGCCCCTAGCCACCTTC.

This sequence joins TRBV28 and TRBJ2-1; D remains unclear. Looked up from germline, CDR1 is MDHEN and CDR2 is SYDVKM. The CDR3 is 14 amino acids. V was pared by 2 bases and J by 0 bases, with 5 bases between. The CDR3 DNA sequence: TGTGCCAGCAGTTTAGACATCTCCTACAATGAGCAGTTCTTC. Amino acids: CASSLDISYNEQFF.

The rearrangement joins TRBV5-4 to TRBJ2-1, with TRBD1 as a possible D gene (6 bases). Trimming pared 4 bases from V and 0 bases from J, leaving 17 bases between. CDR1 is SGHNT and CDR2 is YYREEE in the germline V gene (reference sequence). The CDR3 has 17 residues. In nucleotides, the CDR3 is TGTGCCAGCAGCCCCACAGGGATAATCAGCTCCTACAATGAGCAGTTCTTC. Encoded protein: CASSPTGIISSYNEQFF.

This rearrangement joins TRBV11-1 to TRBJ2-1; D is possibly TRBD2 (6 bases). Trimming took 0 bases from V and 4 from J, leaving 13 bases between them. CDR1 is SGHAT, CDR2 FQDESV, per germline (reference sequence). This CDR3 has 16 amino acids. DNA of the CDR3: TGTGCCAGCAGCTTAGCGACGGAGGGCCGTTACAATGAGCAGTTCTTC. Translated: CASSLATEGRYNEQFF. The full variable domain, completed using reference TRBV11-1 and TRBJ2-1, is EAEVAQSPRYKITEKSQAVAFWCDPISGHATLYWYRQILGQGPELLVQFQDESVVDDSQLPKDRFSAERLKGVDSTLKIQPAELGDSAMYLCASSLATEGRYNEQFFGPGTRLTVL.

The V and J genes are TRBV14 and TRBJ1-5, with D hard to call. The CDR3 contains 13 residues. Trimming removed 2 bases at V and 5 bases at J, with 7 bases between. Germline CDR1 is SGHDN and CDR2 is FVKESK. The CDR3 spells CASSQQVDQPQHF. The CDR3 bases are TGTGCCAGCAGCCAACAGGTGGATCAGCCCCAGCATTTT.

The rearrangement joins TRBV6-5 to TRBJ2-4, with 7 positions matching TRBD2. This CDR3 comprises 14 residues. CDR1 is MNHEY, CDR2 SVGAGI, per germline. V lost 2 bases and J lost 9; bases outside the gene matches: 7. The CDR3 loop is CASSYDLGLSIQYF. The DNA for the CDR3 is TGTGCCAGCAGTTACGACTTGGGACTAAGCATTCAGTACTTC.

The V gene is TRBV10-3, the J gene TRBJ2-7; 10 bases line up with TRBD1. CDR1 ENHRY and CDR2 SYGVKD come from the germline V gene. The V gene end was trimmed by 6 bases and the J gene end by 3 bases; junction bases not matched to a gene: 8. The CDR3 loop spans 15 amino acids. CDR3 sequence (DNA): TGTGCCATCAGCAGGGGACAGGGGATTTTCTACGAGCAGTACTTC. It translates to CAISRGQGIFYEQYF.

This clone appeared a few times. The chain couples TRBV2 to TRBJ1-6, with 7 positions matching TRBD1. Germline V gene data show CDR1 as SNHLY and CDR2 as FYNNEI. This CDR3 has 12 amino acids. After removal of 6 bases from V and 9 bases from J, the junction contained 2 bases not matched to a gene. The CDR3 DNA is TGTGCCAGCAGGGGGGACAGTTCACCCCTCCACTTT. Translated, it gives CASRGDSSPLHF.